This TCR beta chain was sequenced during a study of blood T cell repertoires in COVID-19. Study summary: Donors in the United States, Italy and Spain gave samples during acute or convalescent COVID-19.

V was pared by 0 bases and J by 6 bases, with 11 bases between. Germline CDR1 MNHEY, CDR2 SVGAGI. The CDR3 covers 15 residues. Clones were sequenced by immunoSEQ multiplex PCR, and TCRdb holds only the in-frame ones, with some missing. The profile shows about 200,000 clones, 86% of them singletons. Sequencing input: peripheral blood. The sequence derives from an older man with acute or convalescent COVID-19. V usage is TRBV6-5 and J usage is TRBJ1-4; no clear D gene. The CDR3, as DNA: TGTGCCAGCAGTTACTCGCGCACTAGTTATGAAAAACTGTTTTTT. Translating gives CASSYSRTSYEKLFF.